Sequencing of this T cell receptor (beta chain) was carried out in a study of control samples from healthy donors and cancer patients. Per germline, CDR1 DFQATT and CDR2 SNEGSKA (reference sequence). The CDR3 has 14 residues. The V end lost 3 bases, the J end lost 4 bases, and 12 bases lay between the germline ends. Profiling relied on immunoSEQ multiplex PCR, and the TCRdb table lists in-frame clones only, not all of them. The data show 98,000 or so clones, with about 87% seen just once and 14% held by the top ten. The V gene is TRBV20-1, the J gene TRBJ2-2; no definite D call. The sequencing sample was made of blood. This TCR derives from a woman between 70 and 85 years old in good health. The CDR3 DNA reads as TGCAGTGCTAGTTACCCAGGCAGCACCGGGGAGCTGTTTTTT. Amino acids: CSASYPGSTGELFF.